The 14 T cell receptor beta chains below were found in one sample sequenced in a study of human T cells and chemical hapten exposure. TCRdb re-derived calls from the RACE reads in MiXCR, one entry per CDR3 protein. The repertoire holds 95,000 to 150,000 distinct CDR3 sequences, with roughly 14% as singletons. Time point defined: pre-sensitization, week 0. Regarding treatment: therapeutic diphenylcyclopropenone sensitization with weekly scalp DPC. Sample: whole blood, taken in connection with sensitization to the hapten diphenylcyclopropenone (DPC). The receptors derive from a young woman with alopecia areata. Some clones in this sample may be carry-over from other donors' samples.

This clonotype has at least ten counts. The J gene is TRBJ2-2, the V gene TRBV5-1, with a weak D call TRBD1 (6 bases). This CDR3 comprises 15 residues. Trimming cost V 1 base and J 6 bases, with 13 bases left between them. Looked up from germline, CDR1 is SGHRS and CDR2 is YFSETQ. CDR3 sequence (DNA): TGCGCCAGCAGCTTGAAAAAGCCAGGGGCCGGGGAGCTGTTTTTT. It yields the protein CASSLKKPGAGELFF.

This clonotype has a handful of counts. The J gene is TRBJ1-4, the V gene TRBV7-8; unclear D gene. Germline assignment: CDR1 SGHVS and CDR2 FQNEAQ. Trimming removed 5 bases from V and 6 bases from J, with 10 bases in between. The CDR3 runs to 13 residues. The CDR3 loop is CASSVGPDEKLFF. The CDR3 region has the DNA TGTGCCAGCAGCGTAGGGCCTGATGAAAAACTGTTTTTT.

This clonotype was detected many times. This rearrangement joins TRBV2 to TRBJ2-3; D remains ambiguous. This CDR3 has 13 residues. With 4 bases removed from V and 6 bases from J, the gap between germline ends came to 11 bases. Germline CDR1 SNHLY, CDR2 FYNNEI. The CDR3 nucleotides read TGTGCCAGCAGTGGTGCCTCGACGGATACGCAGTATTTT. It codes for CASSGASTDTQYF. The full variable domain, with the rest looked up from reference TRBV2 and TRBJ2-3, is EPEVTQTPSHQVTQMGQEVILRCVPISNHLYFYWYRQILGQKVEFLVSFYNNEISEKSEIFDDQFSVERPDGSNFTLKIRSTKLEDSAMYFCASSGASTDTQYFGPGTRLTVL.

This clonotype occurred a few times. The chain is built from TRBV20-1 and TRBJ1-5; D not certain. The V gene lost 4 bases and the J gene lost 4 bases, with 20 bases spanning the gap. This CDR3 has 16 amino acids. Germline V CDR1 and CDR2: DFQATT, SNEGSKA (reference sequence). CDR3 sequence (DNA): TGCAGTGCTACCGACCGAACACGGGCGGGGAATCAGCCCCAGCATTTT. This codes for CSATDRTRAGNQPQHF.

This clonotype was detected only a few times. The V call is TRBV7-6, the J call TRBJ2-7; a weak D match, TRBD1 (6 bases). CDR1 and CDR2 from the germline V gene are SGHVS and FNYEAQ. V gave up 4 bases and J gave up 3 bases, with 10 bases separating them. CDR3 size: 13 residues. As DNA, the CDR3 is TGTGCCAGCAGCTCCGGACAGAACTACGAGCAGTACTTC. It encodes CASSSGQNYEQYF.

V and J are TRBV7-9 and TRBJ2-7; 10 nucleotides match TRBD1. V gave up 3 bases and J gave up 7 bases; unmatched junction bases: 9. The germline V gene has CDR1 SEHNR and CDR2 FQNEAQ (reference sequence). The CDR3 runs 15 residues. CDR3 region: CASSFEGTGEIEQYF. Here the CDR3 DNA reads TGTGCCAGCAGCTTTGAGGGGACAGGGGAGATAGAGCAGTACTTC.

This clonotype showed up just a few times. Here the CDR3 reads CASSGTDAEAFF. The DNA of the CDR3 is TGTGCCAGCAGCGGGACAGACGCTGAAGCTTTCTTT. The rearrangement links TRBV5-4 to TRBJ1-1; TRBD1 matches at 7 bases. V shed 4 bases and J 6 bases; nucleotides not matched to a gene: 3. Germline-derived CDR1 and CDR2 are SGHNT and YYREEE (reference sequence). The CDR3 totals 12 residues.

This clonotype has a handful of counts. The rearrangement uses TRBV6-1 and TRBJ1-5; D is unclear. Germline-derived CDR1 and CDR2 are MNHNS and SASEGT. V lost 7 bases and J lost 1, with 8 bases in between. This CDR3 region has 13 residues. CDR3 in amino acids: CASNSRSNQPQHF. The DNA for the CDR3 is TGTGCCAGCAACTCAAGGAGCAATCAGCCCCAGCATTTT.

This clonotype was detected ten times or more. The CDR3 region is CSGNRGRNTEAFF. The CDR3 DNA is TGCAGCGGGAACAGGGGTAGGAACACTGAAGCTTTCTTT. The chain links TRBV29-1 to TRBJ1-1; 7 bases agree with TRBD1. The J segment lost 1 base and the V segment lost 7 bases, leaving 6 bases of the junction unmatched. CDR1 is SQVTM and CDR2 is ANQGSEA in the germline V gene. The CDR3 runs to 13 residues.

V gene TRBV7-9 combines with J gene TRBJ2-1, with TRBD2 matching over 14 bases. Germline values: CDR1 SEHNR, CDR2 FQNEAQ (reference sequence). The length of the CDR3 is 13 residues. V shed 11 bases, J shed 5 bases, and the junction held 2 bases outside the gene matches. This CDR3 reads CAWGLAGDNEQFF. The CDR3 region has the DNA TGTGCCTGGGGACTAGCGGGGGACAATGAGCAGTTCTTC.

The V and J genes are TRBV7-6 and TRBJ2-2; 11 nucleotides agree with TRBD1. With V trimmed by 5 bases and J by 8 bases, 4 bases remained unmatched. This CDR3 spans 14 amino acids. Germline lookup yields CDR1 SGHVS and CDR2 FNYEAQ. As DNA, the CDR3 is TGTGCCAGCAGCGCGGACAGGGGGCGAGGGGAGCTGTTTTTT. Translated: CASSADRGRGELFF.

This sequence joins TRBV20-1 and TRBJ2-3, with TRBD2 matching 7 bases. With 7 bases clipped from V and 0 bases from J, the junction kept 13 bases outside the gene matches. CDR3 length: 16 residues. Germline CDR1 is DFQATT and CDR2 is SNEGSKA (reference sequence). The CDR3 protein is CSGGTERGLSTDTQYF. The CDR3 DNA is TGCAGTGGGGGGACTGAGCGGGGATTAAGCACAGATACGCAGTATTTT.

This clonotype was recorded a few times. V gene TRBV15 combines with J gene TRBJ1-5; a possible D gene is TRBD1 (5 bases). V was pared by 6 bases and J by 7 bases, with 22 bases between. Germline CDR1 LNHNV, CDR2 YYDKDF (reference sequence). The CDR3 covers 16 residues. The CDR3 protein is CATRSGGKIEVQPQHF. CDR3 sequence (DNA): TGTGCCACCAGATCCGGGGGAAAGATCGAAGTCCAGCCCCAGCATTTT.

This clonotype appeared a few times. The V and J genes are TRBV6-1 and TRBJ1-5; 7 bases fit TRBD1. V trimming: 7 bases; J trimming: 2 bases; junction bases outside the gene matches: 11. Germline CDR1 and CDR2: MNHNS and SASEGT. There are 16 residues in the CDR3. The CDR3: CASNPDRLAGNQPQHF. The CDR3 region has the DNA TGTGCCAGCAACCCGGACAGGTTGGCAGGCAATCAGCCCCAGCATTTT.